The rows below give T cell receptor beta chains drawn from one sample of a study of Ad26.COV2.S vaccination and SARS-CoV-2 variants. Assay used: immunoSEQ multiplex PCR; TCRdb lists only in-frame clones, some missing. The sample lists about 410,000 clones; 70% to 90% were seen once. The sequencing here drew on peripheral blood, taken in a trial of Ad26.COV2.S vaccine versus placebo. These receptors were collected from a person aged 18-65 years who received the Ad26.COV2.S COVID-19 vaccine or a placebo. Both conserved end residues are part of each CDR3. A D gene is named only where the DNA matches it firmly. Some rows mark clone size as missing; the rest say once, few, many or name a class of expanded clone.

>.|TRBV28|.|TRBJ1-2
CASSPGVYGYTF
TGTGCCAGCAGTCCAGGGGTTTATGGCTACACCTTC
>few|TRBV29-1|.|TRBJ1-5
CSVEVGGRNQPQHF
TGCAGCGTTGAAGTTGGGGGCCGTAATCAGCCCCAGCATTTT
>once|TRBV14|TRBD2|TRBJ2-3
CASSPGGVFTDTQYF
TGTGCCAGCAGCCCCGGGGGGGTCTTCACAGATACGCAGTATTTT
>.|TRBV13|.|TRBJ2-3
CASSSTGRGPPFDTQYF
TGTGCCAGCAGCTCGACGGGGCGGGGGCCCCCCTTCGATACGCAGTATTTT
>.|TRBV18|.|TRBJ2-3
CASSPSVATDTQYF
TGTGCCAGCTCACCTTCGGTTGCCACAGATACGCAGTATTTT
>.|TRBV28|TRBD1|TRBJ2-1
CASSPPGTGGWEQFF
TGTGCCAGCAGTCCCCCCGGGACAGGGGGCTGGGAGCAGTTCTTC
>.|TRBV7-9|.|TRBJ2-5
CASSSSTQTQYF
TGTGCCAGCAGCTCATCGACCCAGACCCAGTACTTC
>.|TRBV5-1|.|TRBJ2-1
CASRSGYNEQFF
TGCGCCAGCAGGTCGGGGTACAATGAGCAGTTCTTC
>.|TRBV5-1|TRBD1|TRBJ1-4
CASSPDRVEGEKLFF
TGCGCCAGCAGCCCCGACAGGGTGGAGGGGGAAAAACTGTTTTTT
>.|TRBV18|TRBD2|TRBJ2-3
CASTILRASGTSTDTQYF
TGTGCCAGCACTATTTTACGGGCTAGCGGGACTAGCACAGATACGCAGTATTTT
>.|TRBV18|.|TRBJ1-2
CASSPLSEQGGGYTF
TGTGCCAGCTCACCATTGAGTGAACAGGGTGGTGGCTACACCTTC
>.|TRBV5-4|.|TRBJ2-3
CASSLAAREDTQYF
TGTGCCAGCAGCTTGGCCGCGCGGGAAGATACGCAGTATTTT
>.|TRBV29-1|.|TRBJ1-3
CSVEDSGMDGNTIYF
TGCAGCGTTGAAGATTCCGGAATGGACGGAAACACCATATATTTT
>.|TRBV6-5|.|TRBJ1-3
CASGDGDLTGNTIYF
TGTGCCTCCGGGGACGGAGATCTTACTGGAAACACCATATATTTT
>.|TRBV6-5|TRBD1|TRBJ1-4
CASRKGARVEKLFF
TGTGCCAGCAGGAAGGGGGCGCGGGTTGAAAAACTGTTTTTT
>.|TRBV11-3|.|TRBJ1-2
CASSYRLYYGYTF
TGTGCCAGCAGCTACAGGCTTTACTATGGCTACACCTTC
>.|TRBV25-1|.|TRBJ1-2
CASSEYAGQRGNYGYTF
TGTGCCAGCAGTGAATACGCCGGGCAGCGGGGAAACTATGGCTACACCTTC
>.|TRBV20-1|.|TRBJ2-7
CSVNGGYEQYF
TGCAGTGTTAACGGGGGATACGAGCAGTACTTC
>.|TRBV30|TRBD2|TRBJ2-2
CAWSASGRRTGELFF
TGTGCCTGGAGTGCTAGCGGGAGAAGGACCGGGGAGCTGTTTTTT
>.|TRBV2|TRBD1|TRBJ1-2
CASSGHRGGGYTF
TGTGCCAGCAGTGGGCACAGGGGCGGTGGCTACACCTTC
>.|TRBV4-2|.|TRBJ1-4
CASSQALGEKLFF
TGTGCCAGCAGCCAAGCCCTGGGTGAAAAACTGTTTTTT
>.|TRBV6-2/TRBV6-3|.|TRBJ1-5
CASSYAGVNNQPQHF
TGTGCCAGCAGTTACGCAGGGGTTAACAATCAGCCCCAGCATTTT
>.|TRBV2|TRBD1|TRBJ1-6
CASTLEGAAYNSPLHF
TGTGCCAGCACCCTTGAGGGGGCCGCCTATAATTCACCCCTCCACTTT
>.|TRBV6-5|TRBD1|TRBJ1-3
CASSMGQTGNTIYF
TGTGCCAGCAGCATGGGACAGACTGGAAACACCATATATTTT
>.|TRBV30|.|TRBJ1-2
CACRRGYSEGYGYTF
TGTGCCTGCCGCAGGGGATACAGCGAAGGCTATGGCTACACCTTC
>.|TRBV6-5|.|TRBJ1-5
CASASTQGNQPQHF
TGTGCCAGCGCCTCAACCCAGGGCAATCAGCCCCAGCATTTT
>once|TRBV15|.|TRBJ1-1
CATSRVVGSMNTEAFF
TGTGCCACCAGCAGAGTAGTGGGCTCTATGAACACTGAAGCTTTCTTT
>.|TRBV4-3|TRBD1|TRBJ1-6
CASSQDIGTGNSPLHF
TGCGCCAGCAGCCAAGATATCGGGACAGGGAATTCACCCCTCCACTTT
>few|TRBV6-5|.|TRBJ1-5
CASSRDPLTQPQHF
TGTGCCAGCAGCCGGGACCCACTAACCCAGCCCCAGCATTTT
>.|TRBV6-5|.|TRBJ1-1
CASTLSRGMNTEAFF
TGTGCCAGCACCCTAAGCAGGGGAATGAACACTGAAGCTTTCTTT
>.|TRBV30|.|TRBJ1-5
CAWTKGLNQPQHF
TGTGCCTGGACTAAGGGGCTCAATCAGCCCCAGCATTTT
>.|TRBV13|.|TRBJ2-3
CASSFPSGGSTDTQYF
TGTGCCAGCAGCTTCCCTTCTGGGGGAAGCACAGATACGCAGTATTTT
>.|TRBV5-5|TRBD1|TRBJ1-6
CASSFPGQKYSPLHF
TGTGCCAGCAGCTTTCCGGGACAGAAGTATTCACCCCTCCACTTT
>.|TRBV19|TRBD1|TRBJ2-7
CASSPRQGTYEQYF
TGTGCCAGTAGTCCAAGACAGGGGACCTACGAGCAGTACTTC
>.|TRBV15|.|TRBJ1-4
CATSRDLGQWGEKLFF
TGTGCCACCAGCAGAGATCTTGGGCAGTGGGGTGAAAAACTGTTTTTT
>once|TRBV4-2|TRBD1|TRBJ2-2
CASSNGQGGTGELFF
TGTGCCAGCAGCAACGGACAGGGAGGAACCGGGGAGCTGTTTTTT
>.|TRBV7-6|.|TRBJ1-5
CASSLGVDQPQHF
TGTGCCAGCAGCCTAGGGGTTGACCAGCCCCAGCATTTT
>.|TRBV19|TRBD1|TRBJ1-3
CASRGDRLSGNTIYF
TGTGCCAGTAGGGGGGACAGACTCTCTGGAAACACCATATATTTT
>.|TRBV5-1|TRBD2|TRBJ2-1
CASSLGGLLNEQFF
TGCGCCAGCAGCTTGGGGGGACTACTCAATGAGCAGTTCTTC
>.|TRBV5-4|TRBD2|TRBJ2-3
CASSQGLAGDAGADTQYF
TGTGCCAGCAGCCAGGGACTAGCGGGAGATGCGGGCGCGGATACGCAGTATTTT
>.|TRBV7-9|.|TRBJ1-1
CASSTSYGQTTQDTEAFF
TGTGCCAGCAGCACATCATACGGACAGACAACGCAAGATACTGAAGCTTTCTTT
>.|TRBV28|TRBD1|TRBJ1-1
CASSPGGTVTGTEAFF
TGTGCCAGCAGCCCTGGGGGGACAGTAACGGGTACTGAAGCTTTCTTT
>.|TRBV11-2|.|TRBJ1-6
CASSLVGNSPLHF
TGTGCCAGCAGCTTAGTAGGAAATTCACCCCTCCACTTT
>.|TRBV7-9|.|TRBJ1-2
CASSPVGIGYTF
TGTGCCAGCAGCCCCGTCGGGATCGGCTACACCTTC
>.|TRBV7-8|.|TRBJ2-5
CASSHRLETQYF
TGTGCCAGCAGCCATCGGTTGGAGACCCAGTACTTC
>.|TRBV4-1|.|TRBJ1-1
CASSQGGGGKPEAFF
TGCGCCAGCAGCCAAGGTGGAGGCGGGAAACCTGAAGCTTTCTTT
>.|TRBV5-1|TRBD1|TRBJ1-2
CASNQGAAFYGYTF
TGCGCCAGCAACCAGGGGGCGGCGTTCTATGGCTACACCTTC
>.|TRBV19|TRBD1|TRBJ2-1
CASSIRHGTGSSYNEQFF
TGTGCCAGTAGTATCAGGCACGGGACAGGGAGCTCCTACAATGAGCAGTTCTTC
>.|TRBV28|.|TRBJ1-2
CASSLGRLGYTF
TGTGCCAGCAGTTTGGGCAGACTAGGCTACACCTTC
>.|TRBV5-1|.|TRBJ1-2
CASSMGSDYGYTF
TGCGCCAGCAGCATGGGTTCGGACTATGGCTACACCTTC
>.|TRBV19|.|TRBJ2-7
CASSINEQPYEQYF
TGTGCCAGTAGTATAAATGAACAGCCCTACGAGCAGTACTTC
>once|TRBV7-8|.|TRBJ1-5
CASSLDREQPQHF
TGTGCCAGCAGCTTAGACAGAGAACAGCCCCAGCATTTT
>.|TRBV5-6|TRBD1|TRBJ1-2
CASSQEAGGGYTF
TGTGCCAGCAGCCAGGAGGCAGGGGGCGGCTACACCTTC
>.|TRBV5-1|.|TRBJ2-6
CASSLGGTNTHSGANVLTF
TGCGCCAGCAGCCTAGGGGGAACTAACACCCACTCTGGGGCCAACGTCCTGACTTTC
>once|TRBV7-9|.|TRBJ1-2
CASSFTDFGYTF
TGTGCCAGCAGCTTCACAGACTTCGGCTACACCTTC
>.|TRBV27|.|TRBJ2-3
CASSLLGSTDTQYF
TGTGCCAGCAGTTTGTTGGGGAGCACAGATACGCAGTATTTT
>.|TRBV19|TRBD1|TRBJ1-2
CASSMGQGDGYTF
TGTGCCAGTAGTATGGGACAGGGTGATGGCTACACCTTC
>.|TRBV30|.|TRBJ1-2
CAWSREGDYGYTF
TGTGCCTGGAGTCGAGAGGGGGACTATGGCTACACCTTC
>few|TRBV5-5|TRBD2|TRBJ2-7
CASSLVWTSGPYEQYF
TGTGCCAGCAGCTTGGTATGGACTAGCGGACCCTACGAGCAGTACTTC
>.|TRBV10-3|.|TRBJ1-1
CAISESNPVLNTEAFF
TGTGCCATCAGTGAGTCTAACCCGGTCTTGAACACTGAAGCTTTCTTT